This TCR beta chain was captured by sequencing in a study of lymphopenia after photon versus proton radiotherapy. This table comes from immunoSEQ multiplex PCR, and its TCRdb copy is limited to in-frame clones, with some not included. In the table there are about 55,000 clones, roughly 84% of which are singletons. In regard to this clone: Its antigen remains unidentified.

Study results and caveats: Only patients who died were analyzed for survival; proton advantage is unproven. After the lymphocyte nadir, photon-treated repertoires showed oligoclonal expansion, especially of CD8+ Temra cells. Proton therapy kept repertoires fairly stable, unlike photons, which gained effector/memory cells.

This sequence was found in a man aged 60 to 75 with pancreatic cancer. Sequencing used peripheral blood, obtained from a patient treated with proton-based radiotherapy.

This chain's CDR3 is CASSPPAGVTGELFF. The DNA for the CDR3 is TGTGCCAGCTCACCACCAGCAGGGGTCACCGGGGAGCTGTTTTTT. The gene calls are TRBV18 and TRBJ2-2, with a possible D match to TRBD1 (6 bases). Between the trimmed V and J ends, which lost 0 bases and 4 bases, there was a span of 9 bases. The V gene's germline CDR1 is KGHSH and CDR2 LQKENI. The CDR3 extends over 15 amino acids. The full variable domain, rest sourced from reference TRBV18 and TRBJ2-2, is NAGVMQNPRHLVRRRGQEARLRCSPMKGHSHVYWYRQLPEEGLKFMVYLQKENIIDESGMPKERFSAEFPKEGPSILRIQQVVRGDSAAYFCASSPPAGVTGELFFGEGSRLTVL.